These T cell receptor beta chains were read from a single sample in a study of cytomegalovirus exposure and HLA in healthy donors. Some clones are missing from TCRdb's copy, which holds only in-frame ones; the method was immunoSEQ multiplex PCR. The table lists fewer than 140,000 clones, roughly 80% of them singletons, with roughly 3.9% in the top ten. The sequenced material came from PBMCs. The receptors shown here come from a man in his 60s in good health and CMV-seronegative. CDR3s include the opening cysteine and the closing phenylalanine or tryptophan.

TRBJ2-2 TRBV7-6 CASSFLADTGELFF
TRBJ1-6 TRBV5-8 CASSWQVSPLHF
TRBJ2-7 TRBV10-3 CATTGGGHEQYF
TRBJ1-5 TRBV18 CASSPTGSTQPQHF
TRBJ2-2 TRBV19 CASSNPPGTGNSNTGELFF
TRBJ1-1 TRBV6-6 CASSPAGGTEAFF
TRBJ2-1 TRBV2 CATPLESRNNEQFF
TRBJ1-4 TRBV5-5 CASSLQGSNEKLFF
TRBJ2-7 TRBV14 CASSQMGTGSYEQYF
TRBJ1-3 TRBV27 CASRPSGPQGGNTIYF
TRBJ1-6 TRBV7-8 CASSSRQGAVNSPLHF
TRBJ1-5 TRBV11-2 CASSREGQPQHF
TRBJ1-2 TRBV6-1 CASSEGQIYGYTF
TRBJ2-3 TRBV11-3 CASSLGEGSVDTQYF
TRBJ2-3 TRBV7-9 CASSFDRNTQYF
TRBJ2-3 TRBV14 CASSQGSSSTDTQYF
TRBJ2-7 TRBV5-1 CASSPRIGGYEQYF
TRBJ1-6 TRBV14 CASSPPGSYNSPLHF
TRBJ1-5 TRBV19 CASSSTGLNQPQHF
TRBJ1-5 TRBV29-1 CSRNGTGRKLGNQPQHF
TRBJ2-5 TRBV7-2 CASSLAAEGFGETQYF
TRBJ2-3 TRBV9 CASSVVAGGGSAQYF
TRBJ2-2 TRBV30 CAWTLGTGPVKLFF
TRBJ1-1 TRBV7-8 CASSFRQNTEAFF
TRBJ2-5 TRBV11-2 CASSLQETQYF
TRBJ2-6 TRBV5-1 CASSLVVGGGGANVLTF
TRBJ1-1 TRBV7-9 CASSLDFVEAFF
TRBJ1-2 TRBV15 CATSTRERYGYTF
TRBJ2-3 TRBV6-5 CASSSSGGRSDTQYF
TRBJ2-7 TRBV30 CARSVGGAGNYEQYF
TRBJ1-4 TRBV15 CATSNDRGEKLFF
TRBJ1-1 TRBV7-3 CASSLDRGMNTEAFF
TRBJ2-2 TRBV19 CASSNREGTGELFF
TRBJ1-5 TRBV6-6 CASSHRGQPQHF
TRBJ1-6 TRBV11-2 CASSLDPGITTLHF
TRBJ2-5 TRBV5-1 CASSLSETQYF
TRBJ1-5 TRBV19 CASTLGQSVTSNQPQHF
TRBJ2-5 TRBV5-1 CASSLTSGGLQETQYF
TRBJ2-7 TRBV6-5 CASRAGTAGYEQYF
TRBJ1-5 TRBV5-6 CASSFFEVSNQPQHF
TRBJ2-3 TRBV30 CAWRGGASGLTDTQYF
TRBJ2-5 TRBV5-1 CASSPLTAGTQETQYF
TRBJ2-1 TRBV2 CASSGGTGGGGEQFF
TRBJ1-5 TRBV9 CASSVGENQPQHF
TRBJ1-2 TRBV12-5 CASGLMTGIKRTF
TRBJ2-5 TRBV28 CASSSPGQSLKETQYF